Listed below are T cell receptor beta chains from one sample, sequenced in a study of blood T cell repertoires in COVID-19. The assay was immunoSEQ multiplex PCR, and TCRdb's table has in-frame clones only and misses some. The sample carries more than 100,000 clones, about 80% recorded once. The material sequenced was peripheral blood. The origin of the receptors is a woman aged 45-65 years with acute or convalescent COVID-19. Both conserved end residues are part of each CDR3. D genes are given only for firm matches. Expanded clones are given a class, and other clones once, few, many or no size at all.

abundance: once; d_gene: -; v_gene: TRBV2; j_gene: TRBJ2-2; CDR3aa: CASTSALARAGELFF; CDR3nt: TGTGCCAGCACTTCCGCCCTAGCGAGGGCCGGGGAGCTGTTTTTT
abundance: -; d_gene: TRBD1; v_gene: TRBV4-1; j_gene: TRBJ1-2; CDR3aa: CASSQGEGARGYTF; CDR3nt: TGCGCCAGCAGCCAAGGAGAGGGGGCGCGTGGCTACACCTTC
abundance: -; d_gene: -; v_gene: TRBV4-2; j_gene: TRBJ2-4; CDR3aa: CASSQETGGVNIQYF; CDR3nt: TGTGCCAGCAGCCAAGAGACGGGGGGCGTGAACATTCAGTACTTC
abundance: -; d_gene: TRBD1; v_gene: TRBV5-8; j_gene: TRBJ2-5; CDR3aa: CASSAGTGRQETQYF; CDR3nt: TGTGCCAGCAGCGCGGGGACAGGACGACAAGAGACCCAGTACTTC
abundance: -; d_gene: TRBD1; v_gene: TRBV19; j_gene: TRBJ1-2; CDR3aa: CASSLRTGGKANYGYTF; CDR3nt: TGTGCCAGTAGTCTTAGGACAGGGGGAAAAGCTAACTATGGCTACACCTTC
abundance: -; d_gene: -; v_gene: TRBV6-5; j_gene: TRBJ2-3; CDR3aa: CASSYSGARTDTQYF; CDR3nt: TGTGCCAGCAGTTACTCGGGGGCTCGAACAGATACGCAGTATTTT
abundance: -; d_gene: -; v_gene: TRBV18; j_gene: TRBJ2-7; CDR3aa: CASSPEGQRHEQYF; CDR3nt: TGTGCCAGCTCACCGGAGGGACAGAGGCACGAGCAGTACTTC
abundance: -; d_gene: -; v_gene: TRBV2; j_gene: TRBJ1-1; CDR3aa: CASGGDRTEAFF; CDR3nt: TGTGCCAGCGGGGGGGATAGAACTGAAGCTTTCTTT
abundance: -; d_gene: -; v_gene: TRBV5-1; j_gene: TRBJ1-5; CDR3aa: CASSLEGQNNQPQHF; CDR3nt: TGCGCCAGCAGCTTGGAAGGACAAAACAATCAGCCCCAGCATTTT
abundance: -; d_gene: -; v_gene: TRBV28; j_gene: TRBJ2-6; CDR3aa: CASSYTTSGANVLTF; CDR3nt: TGTGCCAGCAGTTATACAACCTCTGGGGCCAACGTCCTGACTTTC
abundance: once; d_gene: TRBD2; v_gene: TRBV10-2; j_gene: TRBJ2-7; CDR3aa: CASLRTSGGAYEQYF; CDR3nt: TGCGCCAGCCTTCGGACTAGCGGGGGGGCCTACGAGCAGTACTTC
abundance: -; d_gene: -; v_gene: TRBV18; j_gene: TRBJ2-7; CDR3aa: CASSPYSGVEQYF; CDR3nt: TGTGCCAGCTCACCATACTCGGGGGTCGAGCAGTACTTC
abundance: -; d_gene: TRBD1; v_gene: TRBV3-1/TRBV3-2; j_gene: TRBJ2-2; CDR3aa: CASSPGTGGRSGELFF; CDR3nt: TGTGCCAGCAGCCCGGGGACAGGGGGACGAAGCGGGGAGCTGTTTTTT
abundance: -; d_gene: -; v_gene: TRBV12-5; j_gene: TRBJ2-3; CDR3aa: CASGVGGLATDTQYF; CDR3nt: TGTGCTAGTGGGGTGGGCGGGCTTGCCACAGATACGCAGTATTTT
abundance: -; d_gene: -; v_gene: TRBV11-1; j_gene: TRBJ2-7; CDR3aa: CASSLQGFEQYF; CDR3nt: TGTGCCAGCAGCTTACAGGGTTTCGAGCAGTACTTC
abundance: once; d_gene: TRBD2; v_gene: TRBV15; j_gene: TRBJ2-1; CDR3aa: CATSRALAGGYSYNEQFF; CDR3nt: TGTGCCACCAGCAGAGCACTAGCGGGGGGTTATTCCTACAATGAGCAGTTCTTC
abundance: -; d_gene: -; v_gene: TRBV30; j_gene: TRBJ1-4; CDR3aa: CAWSGGQAGKLFF; CDR3nt: TGTGCCTGGAGTGGGGGGCAGGCAGGAAAACTGTTTTTT
abundance: -; d_gene: TRBD1; v_gene: TRBV28; j_gene: TRBJ2-4; CDR3aa: CASSYPQGQGRNIQYF; CDR3nt: TGTGCCAGCAGTTACCCTCAAGGACAGGGGCGAAACATTCAGTACTTC
abundance: once; d_gene: TRBD1; v_gene: TRBV5-1; j_gene: TRBJ2-1; CDR3aa: CASRMTGSNEQFF; CDR3nt: TGCGCCAGCAGAATGACAGGGTCCAATGAGCAGTTCTTC
abundance: -; d_gene: -; v_gene: TRBV10-3; j_gene: TRBJ1-4; CDR3aa: CAIAPGPEKLFF; CDR3nt: TGTGCCATCGCCCCAGGGCCTGAAAAACTGTTTTTT
abundance: -; d_gene: -; v_gene: TRBV5-8; j_gene: TRBJ1-2; CDR3aa: CASSWPTRGYGYTF; CDR3nt: TGTGCCAGCAGCTGGCCCACACGGGGCTATGGCTACACCTTC
abundance: -; d_gene: -; v_gene: TRBV25-1; j_gene: TRBJ1-1; CDR3aa: CASSGIMNTEAFF; CDR3nt: TGTGCCAGCAGCGGTATCATGAACACTGAAGCTTTCTTT
abundance: -; d_gene: -; v_gene: TRBV7-2; j_gene: TRBJ1-4; CDR3aa: CASSSQTGHYEKLFF; CDR3nt: TGTGCCAGCAGCTCTCAGACAGGCCATTATGAAAAACTGTTTTTT